These T cell receptor beta chains were read from a single sample in a study of cytomegalovirus exposure and HLA in healthy donors. Some clones are missing from TCRdb's copy, which holds only in-frame ones; the method was immunoSEQ multiplex PCR. This table holds roughly 110,000 clones, approximately 81% found once. The sample was PBMCs. The receptors shown here come from a woman aged 18-30 years in good health and CMV-seropositive. Each CDR3 is given with its conserved first and last residue. The D gene is left open where the match is weak. Some rows mark clone size as missing; the rest say once, few, many or name a class of expanded clone.

j_call clone_size d_call v_call cdr3_nt cdr3_aa
TRBJ2-1 - TRBD2 TRBV7-3 TGTGCCAGCAGCTTAAGGGCGGGAGGGGTTGAGCAGTTCTTC CASSLRAGGVEQFF
TRBJ1-5 - - TRBV2 TGTGCCAGCAGTGAGGGCGATCAGCCCCAGCATTTT CASSEGDQPQHF
TRBJ2-2 - TRBD1 TRBV18 TGTGCCAGCTCACCAACGGGGGACAGGGGAAGCACCGGGGAGCTGTTTTTT CASSPTGDRGSTGELFF
TRBJ2-7 few - TRBV6-5 TGTGCCAGCAGTTACTCAAGATGGGCAGGGGAGCAGTACTTC CASSYSRWAGEQYF
TRBJ2-2 - - TRBV11-3 TGTGCCAGCAGCTTGCAGGACACCGGGGAGCTGTTTTTT CASSLQDTGELFF
TRBJ2-7 - TRBD1 TRBV5-1 TGCGCCAGCAGCCTAGGACAGGGATTGTACGAGCAGTACTTC CASSLGQGLYEQYF
TRBJ2-5 - - TRBV5-6 TGTGCCAGCAGCTTGTTGGCGGGGCGAAATCAAGAGACCCAGTACTTC CASSLLAGRNQETQYF
TRBJ1-1 - - TRBV27 TGTGCCAGCAGTTTAAACGGGGATCGGACTGAAGCTTTCTTT CASSLNGDRTEAFF
TRBJ2-1 - - TRBV5-1 TGCGCCAGCAGCTTGGCCGAGATATCCTACAATGAGCAGTTCTTC CASSLAEISYNEQFF
TRBJ2-7 - - TRBV13 TGTGCCAGCAGCTTAAGCAGGGGCCCCTTCAAGCAGTACTTC CASSLSRGPFKQYF
TRBJ2-2 - TRBD1 TRBV10-3 TGTGCCATCAGTGAGTCACGGGACAGGGCGAACACCGGGGAGCTGTTTTTT CAISESRDRANTGELFF
TRBJ2-2 - - TRBV7-8 TGTGCCAGCAGCTTAACATCCGGGGAGCTGTTTTTT CASSLTSGELFF
TRBJ2-3 - TRBD1 TRBV11-3 TGTGCCAGCAGCTTGGGCGGGCCAGGGGGAACAGATACGCAGTATTTT CASSLGGPGGTDTQYF
TRBJ1-3 - - TRBV7-3 TGTGCCAGCAGCCCCAGGAGGGGTGGAAACACCATATATTTT CASSPRRGGNTIYF
TRBJ2-6 few - TRBV9 TGTGCCAGCAGCGTAGAGGGAGCTGGGGCCAACGTCCTGACTTTC CASSVEGAGANVLTF
TRBJ2-7 - - TRBV28 TGTGCCAGCACACGTGACATCTCCTACGAGCAGTACTTC CASTRDISYEQYF
TRBJ2-7 - - TRBV6-6 TGTGCCAGCAGTTACTCGCAGGGGCTATCATACGAGCAGTACTTC CASSYSQGLSYEQYF
TRBJ2-1 - TRBD1 TRBV6-5 TGTGCCAGCAAAGGCGGGACAGGGGAGTACAATGAGCAGTTCTTC CASKGGTGEYNEQFF
TRBJ2-7 once - TRBV28 TGTGCCAGCAGTCGCTACGGGCCGGAGGACTTC CASSRYGPEDF
TRBJ1-1 few - TRBV20-1 TGCAGTGCTAGTGGGGGGGTCGGGGCTTTCTTT CSASGGVGAFF
TRBJ2-1 - TRBD1 TRBV5-6 TGTGCCAGCAGCTTGTGGACAGGGGGCTTTTACAATGAGCAGTTCTTC CASSLWTGGFYNEQFF
TRBJ1-1 - - TRBV6-1 TGTGCCAGCAAATCTCCAGAGAACACTGAAGCTTTCTTT CASKSPENTEAFF
TRBJ1-5 - - TRBV2 TGTGCCAGCAATCTACAGGGCGGCAATCAGCCCCAGCATTTT CASNLQGGNQPQHF
TRBJ2-7 - - TRBV2 TGTGCCAGCTCGGGTCCCTACGAGCAGTACTTC CASSGPYEQYF
TRBJ1-5 - - TRBV6-1 TGTGCCAGCAGTGAAGCGCAGGTACGCCAGCCCCAGCATTTT CASSEAQVRQPQHF
TRBJ2-3 - TRBD1 TRBV7-6 TGTGCCAGCAGCGCCGGGACAGGGAGCACAGATACGCAGTATTTT CASSAGTGSTDTQYF
TRBJ2-3 - TRBD2 TRBV7-3 TGTGCCAGCAGCCAGAGCTTAGCGGGAGCCACAGATACGCAGTATTTT CASSQSLAGATDTQYF
TRBJ2-7 - TRBD2 TRBV6-5 TGTGCCAGCAGTTACGGGGCGGGAGGCCCCAACGAGCAGTACTTC CASSYGAGGPNEQYF
TRBJ2-7 - - TRBV6-5 TGTGCCAGCAGCCGGGGGAATTACGAGCAGTACTTC CASSRGNYEQYF
TRBJ1-1 once TRBD1 TRBV15 TGTGCCACCAGCAGTAAGACAGGGCCCACTGAAGCTTTCTTT CATSSKTGPTEAFF
TRBJ2-7 - TRBD2 TRBV28 TGTGCCAGCAGTGCCCCGGGACTAGGGTCCTACGAGCAGTACTTC CASSAPGLGSYEQYF
TRBJ1-1 - TRBD1 TRBV7-3 TGTGCCAGCAGCCCCCCGGGACAGGGGGCTCAAGCTTTCTTT CASSPPGQGAQAFF
TRBJ1-3 - - TRBV6-1 TGTGCCAGCAGTTCCGGGGGGGGAGCTGGAAACACCATATATTTT CASSSGGGAGNTIYF